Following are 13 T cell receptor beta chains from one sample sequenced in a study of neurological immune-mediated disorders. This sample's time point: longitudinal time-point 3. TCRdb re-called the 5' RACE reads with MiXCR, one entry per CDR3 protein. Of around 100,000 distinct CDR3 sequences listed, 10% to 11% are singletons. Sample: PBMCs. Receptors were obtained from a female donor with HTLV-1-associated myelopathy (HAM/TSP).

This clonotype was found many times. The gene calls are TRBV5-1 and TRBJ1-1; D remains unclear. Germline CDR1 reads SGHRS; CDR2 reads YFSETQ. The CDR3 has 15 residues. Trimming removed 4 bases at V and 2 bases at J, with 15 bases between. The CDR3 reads CASSDRQRLNTEAFF. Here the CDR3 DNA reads TGCGCCAGCAGCGATAGGCAGCGACTAAACACTGAAGCTTTCTTT.

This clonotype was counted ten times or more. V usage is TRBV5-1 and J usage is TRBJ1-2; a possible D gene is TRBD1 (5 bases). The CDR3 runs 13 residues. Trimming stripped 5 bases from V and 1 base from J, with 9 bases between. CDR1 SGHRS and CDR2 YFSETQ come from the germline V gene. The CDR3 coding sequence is TGCGCCAGCAGGCACGACAGTAACTATGGCTACACCTTC. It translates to CASRHDSNYGYTF. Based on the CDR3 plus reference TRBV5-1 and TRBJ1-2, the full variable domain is KAGVTQTPRYLIKTRGQQVTLSCSPISGHRSVSWYQQTPGQGLQFLFEYFSETQRNKGNFPGRFSGRQFSNSRSEMNVSTLELGDSALYLCASRHDSNYGYTFGSGTRLTVV.

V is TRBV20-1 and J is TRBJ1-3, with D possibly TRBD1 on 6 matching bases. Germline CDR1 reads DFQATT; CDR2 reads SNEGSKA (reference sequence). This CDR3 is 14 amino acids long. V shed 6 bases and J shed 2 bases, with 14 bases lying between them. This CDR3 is CSAALGGTGNTIYF. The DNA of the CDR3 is TGCAGTGCAGCCTTAGGGGGGACTGGAAACACCATATATTTT.

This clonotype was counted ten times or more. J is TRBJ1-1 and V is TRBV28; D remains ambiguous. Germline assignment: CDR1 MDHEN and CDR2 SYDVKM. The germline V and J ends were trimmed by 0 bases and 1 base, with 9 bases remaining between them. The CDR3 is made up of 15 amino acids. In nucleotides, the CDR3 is TGTGCCAGCAGTTTATGGGGTCAGGAGAACACTGAAGCTTTCTTT. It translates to CASSLWGQENTEAFF. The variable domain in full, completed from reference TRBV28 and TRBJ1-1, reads DVKVTQSSRYLVKRTGEKVFLECVQDMDHENMFWYRQDPGLGLRLIYFSYDVKMKEKGDIPEGYSVSREKKERFSLILESASTNQTSMYLCASSLWGQENTEAFFGQGTRLTVV.

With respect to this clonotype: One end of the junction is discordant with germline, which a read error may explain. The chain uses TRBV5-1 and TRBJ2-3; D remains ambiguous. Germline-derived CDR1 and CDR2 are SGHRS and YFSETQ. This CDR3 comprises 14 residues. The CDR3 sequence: CASSLELNTDKQYF. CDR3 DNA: TGCGCCAGCAGCTTGGAACTAAACACAGATAAGCAGTATTTT.

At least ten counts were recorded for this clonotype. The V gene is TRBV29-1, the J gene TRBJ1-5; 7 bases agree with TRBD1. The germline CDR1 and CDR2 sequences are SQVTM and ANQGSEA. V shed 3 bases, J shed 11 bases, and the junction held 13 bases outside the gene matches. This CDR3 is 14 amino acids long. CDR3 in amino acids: CSVDSGGGGETQHF. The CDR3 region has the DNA TGCAGCGTTGACTCGGGAGGAGGGGGCGAGACCCAGCATTTT.

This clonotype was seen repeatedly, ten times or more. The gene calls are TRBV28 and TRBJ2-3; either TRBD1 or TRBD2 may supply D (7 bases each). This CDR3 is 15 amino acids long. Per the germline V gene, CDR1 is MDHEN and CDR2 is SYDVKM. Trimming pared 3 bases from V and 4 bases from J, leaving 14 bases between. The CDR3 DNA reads TGTGCCAGCAGTTTGGCCAGGGGGGGTTCAGATACGCAGTATTTT. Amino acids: CASSLARGGSDTQYF. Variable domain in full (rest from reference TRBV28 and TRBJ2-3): DVKVTQSSRYLVKRTGEKVFLECVQDMDHENMFWYRQDPGLGLRLIYFSYDVKMKEKGDIPEGYSVSREKKERFSLILESASTNQTSMYLCASSLARGGSDTQYFGPGTRLTVL.

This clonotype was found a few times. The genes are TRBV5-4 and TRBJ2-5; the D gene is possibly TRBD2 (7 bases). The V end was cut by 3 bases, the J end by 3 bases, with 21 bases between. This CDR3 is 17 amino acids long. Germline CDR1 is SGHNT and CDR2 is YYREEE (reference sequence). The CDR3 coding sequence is TGTGCCAGCAGCTGGGACGCCTGGGCGGGGGCCGAAGAGACCCAGTACTTC. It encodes CASSWDAWAGAEETQYF.

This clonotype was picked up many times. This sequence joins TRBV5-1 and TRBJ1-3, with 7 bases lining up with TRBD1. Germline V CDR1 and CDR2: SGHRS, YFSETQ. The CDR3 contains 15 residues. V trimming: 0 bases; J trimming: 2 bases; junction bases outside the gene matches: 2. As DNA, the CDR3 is TGCGCCAGCAGCTTGGAGGGGGCCCCTGGAAACACCATATATTTT. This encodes CASSLEGAPGNTIYF. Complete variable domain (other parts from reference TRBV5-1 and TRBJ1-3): KAGVTQTPRYLIKTRGQQVTLSCSPISGHRSVSWYQQTPGQGLQFLFEYFSETQRNKGNFPGRFSGRQFSNSRSEMNVSTLELGDSALYLCASSLEGAPGNTIYFGEGSWLTVV.

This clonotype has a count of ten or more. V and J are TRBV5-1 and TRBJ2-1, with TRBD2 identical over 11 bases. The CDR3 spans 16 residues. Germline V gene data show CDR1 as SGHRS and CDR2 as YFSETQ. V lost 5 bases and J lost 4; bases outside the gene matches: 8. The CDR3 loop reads CASRPTSGGPYNEQFF. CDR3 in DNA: TGCGCCAGCAGGCCTACTAGCGGGGGCCCTTACAATGAGCAGTTCTTC.

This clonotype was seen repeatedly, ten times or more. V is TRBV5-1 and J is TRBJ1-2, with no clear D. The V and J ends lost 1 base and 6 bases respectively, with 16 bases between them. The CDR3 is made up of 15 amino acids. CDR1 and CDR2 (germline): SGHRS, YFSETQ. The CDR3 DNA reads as TGCGCCAGCAGCTTGAGGCCGCGACTCGTCCATGGCTACACCTTC. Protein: CASSLRPRLVHGYTF.

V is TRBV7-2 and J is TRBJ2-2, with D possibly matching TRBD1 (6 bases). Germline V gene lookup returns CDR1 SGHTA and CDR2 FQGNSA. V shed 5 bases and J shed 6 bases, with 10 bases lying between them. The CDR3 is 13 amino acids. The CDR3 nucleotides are TGTGCCAGCAGCCGATACAGGGCCGGGGAGCTGTTTTTT. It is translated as CASSRYRAGELFF.

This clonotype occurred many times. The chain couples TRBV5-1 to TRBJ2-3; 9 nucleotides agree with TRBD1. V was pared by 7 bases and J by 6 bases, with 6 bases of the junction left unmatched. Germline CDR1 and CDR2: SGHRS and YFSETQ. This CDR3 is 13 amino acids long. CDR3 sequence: CASRLQGADTQYF. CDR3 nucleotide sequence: TGCGCCAGCCGACTACAGGGGGCGGATACGCAGTATTTT.